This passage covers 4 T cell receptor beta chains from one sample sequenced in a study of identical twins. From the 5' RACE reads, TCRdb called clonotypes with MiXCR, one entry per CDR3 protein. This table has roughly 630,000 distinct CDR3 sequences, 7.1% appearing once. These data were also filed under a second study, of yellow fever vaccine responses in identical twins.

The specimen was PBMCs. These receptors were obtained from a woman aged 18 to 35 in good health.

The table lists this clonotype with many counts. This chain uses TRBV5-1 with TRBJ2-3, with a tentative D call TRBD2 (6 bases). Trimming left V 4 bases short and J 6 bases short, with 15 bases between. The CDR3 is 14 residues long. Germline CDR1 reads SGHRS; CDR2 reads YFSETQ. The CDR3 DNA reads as TGCGCCAGCAGCCGTGGACTCGCGGGGGATACGCAGTATTTT. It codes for CASSRGLAGDTQYF.

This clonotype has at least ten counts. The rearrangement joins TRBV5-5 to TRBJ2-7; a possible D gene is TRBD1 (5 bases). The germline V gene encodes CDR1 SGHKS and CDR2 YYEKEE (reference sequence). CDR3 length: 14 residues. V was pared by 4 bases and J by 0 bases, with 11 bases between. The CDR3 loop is CASSPTVPSYEQYF. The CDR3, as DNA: TGTGCCAGCAGCCCGACAGTTCCCTCCTACGAGCAGTACTTC.

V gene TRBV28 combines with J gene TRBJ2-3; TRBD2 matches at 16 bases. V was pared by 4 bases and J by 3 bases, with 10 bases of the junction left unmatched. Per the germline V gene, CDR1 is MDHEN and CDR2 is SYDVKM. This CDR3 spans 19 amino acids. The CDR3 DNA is TGTGCCAGCAGTTCTGGGACTAGCGGGAGGGCCCGAGCGACAGATACGCAGTATTTT. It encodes CASSSGTSGRARATDTQYF.

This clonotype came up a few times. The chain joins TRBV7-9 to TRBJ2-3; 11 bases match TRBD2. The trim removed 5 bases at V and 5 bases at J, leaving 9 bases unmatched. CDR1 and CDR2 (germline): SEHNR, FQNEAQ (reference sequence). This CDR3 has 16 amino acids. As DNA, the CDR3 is TGTGCCAGCAGCCCCCAGGTCCTAGCGGGAGGAGATACGCAGTATTTT. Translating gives CASSPQVLAGGDTQYF.